This TCR beta chain comes out of a study of T cells in Graves' hyperthyroidism and ophthalmopathy. Regions amplified from RNA transcripts were the TCR beta CDR3 regions. The TCR CDR3 was amplified in a first-round RT-PCR using the HTBI primer set. TCRdb processed the multiplex PCR reads anew with MiXCR; each CDR3 protein has one entry. The sample shows more than 350,000 distinct CDR3 sequences, around 13% of them seen only once. Uncontrolled infection, other autoimmune disease, pregnancy or lactation led to exclusion. Study-level points and caveats: Blood also showed most of the thyroid clonotypes that were expanded above 0.001. Ophthalmopathy and stable hyperthyroidism were told apart by a 13 V-J model.

In its sample, this clonotype was seen many times. Its antigen is currently unknown. Germline CDR1 SNHLY, CDR2 FYNNEI. The CDR3 length is 16 residues. After removal of 5 bases from V and 2 bases from J, the junction contained 6 bases not matched to a gene. The specimen sequenced was blood. V and J are TRBV2 and TRBJ2-2; 9 bases are shared with TRBD2. The clonotype originates from a woman in her 30s with Graves' ophthalmopathy. The CDR3 here is CASSLETSGNTGELFF. The CDR3 DNA follows: TGTGCCAGCAGTCTTGAGACTAGCGGCAACACCGGGGAGCTGTTTTTT.